This T cell receptor (beta chain) was observed in a study of blood T cell repertoires in COVID-19. Study-level background: The United States, Italy and Spain were the sources of the acute and convalescent COVID-19 samples.

Germline V CDR1 and CDR2: MNHEY, SMNVEV (reference sequence). With 5 bases clipped from V and 4 bases from J, the junction kept 5 bases outside the gene matches. This CDR3 is built from 15 residues. The repertoire was sequenced with immunoSEQ multiplex PCR; TCRdb's copy has only in-frame clones and lacks some. The sample has 50,000 to 60,000 clones, 88% seen once. This receptor was taken from a man between 60 and 75 years old with active COVID-19. The genes are TRBV27 and TRBJ2-7; TRBD2 matches 13 bases. The sample comprised peripheral blood. CDR3 loop: CASSPGTSGIYEQYF. CDR3 bases: TGTGCCAGCAGTCCCGGGACTAGCGGGATATACGAGCAGTACTTC.